This TCR beta chain originates from a study of T cells in Graves' hyperthyroidism and ophthalmopathy. At least ten counts were recorded for this clonotype. Researchers amplified the TCR beta CDR3 regions from RNA transcripts. TCR CDR3 underwent first-round RT-PCR with the HTBI primer set. MiXCR, run by TCRdb on the multiplex PCR reads, gives a single entry per CDR3 protein. The sample lists more than 500,000 distinct CDR3 sequences; roughly 15% were seen once. The origin of this receptor is a woman aged 40-49 years with Graves' hyperthyroidism. Sequencing was done on a sample of blood.

CDR3 loop: CASSPRGGEGETQYF. Written as DNA, the CDR3 is TGTGCCAGCAGCCCCCGGGGAGGGGAGGGAGAGACCCAGTACTTC. This chain links TRBV7-9 with TRBJ2-5; 7 bases map to TRBD2. Trimming at V came to 5 bases and at J to 4 bases, leaving 10 bases not matched to a gene. Germline V gene lookup returns CDR1 SEHNR and CDR2 FQNEAQ (reference sequence). This CDR3 contains 15 residues.